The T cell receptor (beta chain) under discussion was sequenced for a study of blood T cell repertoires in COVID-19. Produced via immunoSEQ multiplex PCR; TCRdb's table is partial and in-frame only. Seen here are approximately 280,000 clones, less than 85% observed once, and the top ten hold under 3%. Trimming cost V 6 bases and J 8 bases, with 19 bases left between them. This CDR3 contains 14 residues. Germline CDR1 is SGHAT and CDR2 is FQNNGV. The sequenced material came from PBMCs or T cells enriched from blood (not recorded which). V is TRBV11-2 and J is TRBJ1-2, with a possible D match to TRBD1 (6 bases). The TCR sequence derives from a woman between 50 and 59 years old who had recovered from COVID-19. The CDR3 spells CASRETRTVGGYTF. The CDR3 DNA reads TGTGCCAGCAGGGAAACGAGGACAGTCGGAGGCTACACCTTC.